This T cell receptor beta chain is from a study of monozygotic twins with inflammatory bowel disease. Whole blood without T cell sorting served as the source of isolated total RNA. Germline loops: CDR1 MDHEN, CDR2 SYDVKM. This CDR3 is built from 14 residues. Remarks on this clonotype: Its specificity is not known.

General study findings and limits: Healthy co-twins showed greater TCRbeta diversity (inverse Simpson) than IBD patients.

Each of the TCR libraries took about 4,000 ng of total RNA. The template-switching step introduced UMIs that carried a 6-nucleotide sample barcode. TCRdb derives one entry per CDR3 protein from the 5' RACE reads, leaving out DNA. The table for this sample gives over 150,000 distinct CDR3 sequences. Specimen: blood. This sequence originates from a human donor with ulcerative colitis or Crohn's disease, or a healthy co-twin of an affected twin (not recorded which). The rearrangement joins TRBV28 to TRBJ2-3; checking the TCRdb D call of TRBD1 is not possible without DNA. CDR3 amino acids: CASRPTVSADTQYF.